This T cell receptor (beta chain) came from a study of blood T cell repertoires in COVID-19. Turning to the study itself: Samples of COVID-19 (acute and convalescent) were obtained from the United States, Italy and Spain. The cDNA or gDNA used as material had been derived from T cells, B-cell-depleted T cells, or PBMCs.

The CDR3 is made up of 16 amino acids. Trimming took 4 bases from V and 7 from J; bases not matched to a gene: 6. Germline V gene data show CDR1 as SGHTA and CDR2 as FQGNSA. Per the authors' pipeline: Reference gene primers were amplified, and this amplification served to estimate nucleated cell counts. This table comes from immunoSEQ multiplex PCR, and its TCRdb copy is limited to in-frame clones, with some not included. V, J and clone size were drawn from that table, and D and trimming were deduced from the DNA. The data contain more than 200,000 clones, around 84% of them singletons. Sequenced input: peripheral blood. The chain joins TRBV7-2 to TRBJ2-5, with TRBD2 matching over 16 bases. The TCR sequence derives from a man in his 60s with acute or convalescent COVID-19. This CDR3 is CASSSGLAGGKRTQYF. The DNA of the CDR3 is TGTGCCAGCAGCTCGGGACTAGCGGGGGGGAAGAGGACCCAGTACTTC. Based on the CDR3 plus reference TRBV7-2 and TRBJ2-5, the full variable domain is GAGVSQSPSNKVTEKGKDVELRCDPISGHTALYWYRQSLGQGLEFLIYFQGNSAPDKSGLPSDRFSAERTGGSVSTLTIQRTQQEDSAVYLCASSSGLAGGKRTQYFGPGTRLLVL.